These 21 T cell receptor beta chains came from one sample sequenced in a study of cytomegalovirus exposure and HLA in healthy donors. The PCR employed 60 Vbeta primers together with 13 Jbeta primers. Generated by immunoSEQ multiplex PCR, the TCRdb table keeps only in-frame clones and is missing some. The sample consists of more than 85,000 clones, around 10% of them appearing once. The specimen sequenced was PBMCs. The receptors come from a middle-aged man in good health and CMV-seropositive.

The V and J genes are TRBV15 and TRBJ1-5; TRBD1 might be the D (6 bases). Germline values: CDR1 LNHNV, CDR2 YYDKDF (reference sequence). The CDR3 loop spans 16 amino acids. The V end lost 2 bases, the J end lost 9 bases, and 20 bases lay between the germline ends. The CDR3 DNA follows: TGTGCCACCAGCAGACACCTAGGGGGGGCGCGGGTGCCCCAGCATTTT. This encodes CATSRHLGGARVPQHF.

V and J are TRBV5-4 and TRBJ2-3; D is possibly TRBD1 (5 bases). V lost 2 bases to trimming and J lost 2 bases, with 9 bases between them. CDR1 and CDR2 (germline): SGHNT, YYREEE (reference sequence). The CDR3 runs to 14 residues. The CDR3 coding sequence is TGTGCCAGCAGCTTTGACAGAATCACAGATACGCAGTATTTT. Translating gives CASSFDRITDTQYF. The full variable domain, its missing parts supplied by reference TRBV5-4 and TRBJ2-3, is ETGVTQSPTHLIKTRGQQVTLRCSSQSGHNTVSWYQQALGQGPQFIFQYYREEENGRGNFPPRFSGLQFPNYSSELNVNALELDDSALYLCASSFDRITDTQYFGPGTRLTVL.

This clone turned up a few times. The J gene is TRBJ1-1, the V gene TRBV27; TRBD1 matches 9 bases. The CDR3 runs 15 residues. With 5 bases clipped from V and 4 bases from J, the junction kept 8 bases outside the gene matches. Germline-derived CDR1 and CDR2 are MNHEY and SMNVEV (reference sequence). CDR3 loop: CASSHRDRVGTEAFF. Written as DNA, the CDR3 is TGTGCCAGCAGTCACCGGGACAGGGTGGGCACTGAAGCTTTCTTT.

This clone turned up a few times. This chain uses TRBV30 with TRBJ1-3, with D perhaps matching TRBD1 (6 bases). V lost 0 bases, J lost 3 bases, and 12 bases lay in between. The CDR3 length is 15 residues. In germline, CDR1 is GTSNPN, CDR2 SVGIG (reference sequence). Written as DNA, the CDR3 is TGTGCCTGGAGTGTAACAGGGTCGGGTGGAAACACCATATATTTT. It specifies CAWSVTGSGGNTIYF.

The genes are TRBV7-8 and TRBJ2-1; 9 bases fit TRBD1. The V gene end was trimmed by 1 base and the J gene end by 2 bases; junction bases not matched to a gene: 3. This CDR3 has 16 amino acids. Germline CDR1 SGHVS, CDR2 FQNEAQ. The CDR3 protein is CASSLGTGGAYNEQFF. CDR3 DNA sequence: TGTGCCAGCAGCTTAGGTACAGGGGGCGCCTACAATGAGCAGTTCTTC.

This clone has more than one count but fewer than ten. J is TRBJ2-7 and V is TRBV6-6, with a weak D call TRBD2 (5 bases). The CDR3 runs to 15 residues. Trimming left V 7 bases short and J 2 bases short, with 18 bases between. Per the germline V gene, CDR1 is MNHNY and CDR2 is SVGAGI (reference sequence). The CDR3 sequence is CASTPRASSPYEQYF. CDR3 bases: TGTGCCAGCACCCCAAGGGCTAGCTCTCCCTACGAGCAGTACTTC.

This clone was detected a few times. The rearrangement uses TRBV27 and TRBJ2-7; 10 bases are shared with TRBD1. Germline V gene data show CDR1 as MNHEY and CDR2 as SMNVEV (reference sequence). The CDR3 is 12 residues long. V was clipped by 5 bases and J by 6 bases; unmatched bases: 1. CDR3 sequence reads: CASSRQGAEQYF. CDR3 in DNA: TGTGCCAGCAGTCGACAGGGGGCCGAGCAGTACTTC.

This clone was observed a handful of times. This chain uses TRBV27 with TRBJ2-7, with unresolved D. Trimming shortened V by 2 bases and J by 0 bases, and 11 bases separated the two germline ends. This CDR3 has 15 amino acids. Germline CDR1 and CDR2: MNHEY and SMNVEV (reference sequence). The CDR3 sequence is CASSLDQASSYEQYF. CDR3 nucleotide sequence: TGTGCCAGCAGTTTAGACCAAGCTAGCTCCTACGAGCAGTACTTC.

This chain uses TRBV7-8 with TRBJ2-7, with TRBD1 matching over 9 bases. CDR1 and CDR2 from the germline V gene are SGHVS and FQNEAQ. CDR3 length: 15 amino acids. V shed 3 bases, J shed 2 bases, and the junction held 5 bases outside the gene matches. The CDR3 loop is CASSFPGQGAYEQYF. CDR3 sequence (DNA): TGTGCCAGCAGCTTCCCGGGACAGGGTGCCTACGAGCAGTACTTC.

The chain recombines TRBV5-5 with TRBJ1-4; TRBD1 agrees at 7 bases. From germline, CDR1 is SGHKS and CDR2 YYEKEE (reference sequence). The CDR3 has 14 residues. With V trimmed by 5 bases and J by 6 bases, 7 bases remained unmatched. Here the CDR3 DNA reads TGTGCCAGCAGGCGAGGACAGGACTATGAAAAACTGTTTTTT. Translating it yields CASRRGQDYEKLFF.

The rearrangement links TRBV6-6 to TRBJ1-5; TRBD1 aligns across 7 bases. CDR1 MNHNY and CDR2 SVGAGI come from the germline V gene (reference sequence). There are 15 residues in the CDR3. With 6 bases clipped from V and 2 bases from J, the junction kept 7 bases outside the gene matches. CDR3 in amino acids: CASRSTGQGNQPQHF. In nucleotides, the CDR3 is TGTGCCAGCAGATCTACTGGACAGGGCAATCAGCCCCAGCATTTT.

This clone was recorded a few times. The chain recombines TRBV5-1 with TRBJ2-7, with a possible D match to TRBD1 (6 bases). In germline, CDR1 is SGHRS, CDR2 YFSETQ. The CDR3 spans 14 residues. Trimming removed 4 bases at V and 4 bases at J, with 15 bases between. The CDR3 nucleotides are TGCGCCAGCAGCCCGATCCGGGACACTTACGAGCAGTACTTC. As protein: CASSPIRDTYEQYF.

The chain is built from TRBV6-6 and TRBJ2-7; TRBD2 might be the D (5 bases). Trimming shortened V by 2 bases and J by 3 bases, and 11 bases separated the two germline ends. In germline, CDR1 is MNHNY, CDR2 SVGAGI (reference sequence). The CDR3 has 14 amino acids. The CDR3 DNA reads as TGTGCCAGCAGTTACGGAGCGGCGGTCTACGAGCAGTACTTC. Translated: CASSYGAAVYEQYF.

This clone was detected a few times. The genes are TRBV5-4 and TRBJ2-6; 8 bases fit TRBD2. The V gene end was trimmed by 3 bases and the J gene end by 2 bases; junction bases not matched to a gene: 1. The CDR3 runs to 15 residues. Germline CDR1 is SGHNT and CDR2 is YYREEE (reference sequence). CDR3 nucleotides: TGTGCCAGCAGCTCGGGGGGGCCTGGGGCCAACGTCCTGACTTTC. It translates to CASSSGGPGANVLTF.

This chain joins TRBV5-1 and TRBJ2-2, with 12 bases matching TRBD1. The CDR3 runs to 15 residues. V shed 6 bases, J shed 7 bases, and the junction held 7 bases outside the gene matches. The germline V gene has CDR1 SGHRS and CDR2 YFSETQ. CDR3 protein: CASNSGQGASGELFF. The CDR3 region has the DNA TGCGCCAGCAACTCGGGACAGGGGGCGAGCGGGGAGCTGTTTTTT.

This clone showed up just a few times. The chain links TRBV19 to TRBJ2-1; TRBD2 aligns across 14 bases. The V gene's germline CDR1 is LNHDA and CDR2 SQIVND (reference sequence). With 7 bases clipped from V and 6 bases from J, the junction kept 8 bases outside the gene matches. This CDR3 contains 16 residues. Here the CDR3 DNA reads TGTGCCAGTATCGGGACTAGCGGGAGTTTGAGCAATGAGCAGTTCTTC. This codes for CASIGTSGSLSNEQFF.

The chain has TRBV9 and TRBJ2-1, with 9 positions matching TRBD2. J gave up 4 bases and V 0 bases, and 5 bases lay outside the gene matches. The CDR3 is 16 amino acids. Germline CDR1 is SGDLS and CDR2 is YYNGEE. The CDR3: CASSVGASGIYNEQFF. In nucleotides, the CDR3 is TGTGCCAGCAGCGTAGGGGCTAGCGGGATTTACAATGAGCAGTTCTTC.

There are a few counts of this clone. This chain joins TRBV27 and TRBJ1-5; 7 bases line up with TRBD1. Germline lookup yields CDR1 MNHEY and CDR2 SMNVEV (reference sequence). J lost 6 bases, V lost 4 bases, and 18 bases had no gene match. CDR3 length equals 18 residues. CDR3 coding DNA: TGTGCCAGCAGTTCCCTAGGACAGGAACGAAGTATTCGTCAGCCCCAGCATTTT. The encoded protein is CASSSLGQERSIRQPQHF.

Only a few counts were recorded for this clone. The CDR3 here is CSVEVRTGFNEQYF. CDR3 sequence (DNA): TGCAGCGTTGAAGTTCGGACAGGGTTCAACGAGCAGTACTTC. The chain is built from TRBV29-1 and TRBJ2-7; 8 nucleotides agree with TRBD1. J was trimmed by 5 bases and V by 1 base; bases with no gene match: 7. CDR1 is SQVTM and CDR2 is ANQGSEA in the germline V gene. This CDR3 has 14 residues.

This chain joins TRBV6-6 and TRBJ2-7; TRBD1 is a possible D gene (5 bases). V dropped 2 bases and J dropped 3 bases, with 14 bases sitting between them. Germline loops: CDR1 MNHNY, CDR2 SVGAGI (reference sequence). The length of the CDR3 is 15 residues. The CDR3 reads CASSYLGRVGYEQYF. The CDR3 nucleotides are TGTGCCAGCAGTTACCTGGGCAGGGTGGGCTACGAGCAGTACTTC.

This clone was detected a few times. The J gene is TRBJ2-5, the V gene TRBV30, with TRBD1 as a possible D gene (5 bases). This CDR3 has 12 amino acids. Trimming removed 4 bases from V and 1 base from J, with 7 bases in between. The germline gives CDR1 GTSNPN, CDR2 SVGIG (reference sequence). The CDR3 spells CAWKGFQETQYF. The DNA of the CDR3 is TGTGCCTGGAAGGGGTTCCAAGAGACCCAGTACTTC.